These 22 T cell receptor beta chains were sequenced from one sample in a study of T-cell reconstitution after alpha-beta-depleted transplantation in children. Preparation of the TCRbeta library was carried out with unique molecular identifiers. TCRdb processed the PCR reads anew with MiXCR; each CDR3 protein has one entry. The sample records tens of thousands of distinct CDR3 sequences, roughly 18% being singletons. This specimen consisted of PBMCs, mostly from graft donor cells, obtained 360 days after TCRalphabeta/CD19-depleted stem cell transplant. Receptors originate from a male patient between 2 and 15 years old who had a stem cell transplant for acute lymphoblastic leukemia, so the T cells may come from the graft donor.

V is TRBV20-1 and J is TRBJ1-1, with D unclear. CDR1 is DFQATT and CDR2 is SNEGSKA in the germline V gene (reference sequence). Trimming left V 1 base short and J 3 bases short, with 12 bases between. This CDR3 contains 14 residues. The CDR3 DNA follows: TGCAGTGCTAGAGTGGCCTTGATGGACACTGAAGCTTTCTTT. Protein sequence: CSARVALMDTEAFF.

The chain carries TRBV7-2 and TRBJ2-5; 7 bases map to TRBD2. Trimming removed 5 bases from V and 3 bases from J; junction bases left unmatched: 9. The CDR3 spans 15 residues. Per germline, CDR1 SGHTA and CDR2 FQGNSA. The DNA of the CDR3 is TGTGCCAGCAGCATCTTTAGAGGGAGGGAAGAGACCCAGTACTTC. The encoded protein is CASSIFRGREETQYF.

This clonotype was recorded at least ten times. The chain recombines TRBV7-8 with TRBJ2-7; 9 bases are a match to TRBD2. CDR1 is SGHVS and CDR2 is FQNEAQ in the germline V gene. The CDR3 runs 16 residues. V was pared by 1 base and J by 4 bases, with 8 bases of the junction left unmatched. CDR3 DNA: TGTGCCAGCAGCTTAGTTGGCGGGAGGGCCTCTTACGAGCAGTACTTC. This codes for CASSLVGGRASYEQYF.

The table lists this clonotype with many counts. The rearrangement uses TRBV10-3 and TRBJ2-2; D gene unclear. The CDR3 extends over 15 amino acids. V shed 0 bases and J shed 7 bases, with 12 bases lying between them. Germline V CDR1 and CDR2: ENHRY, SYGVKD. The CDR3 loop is CAISESNVDLGELFF. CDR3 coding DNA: TGTGCCATCAGTGAGTCGAATGTGGATCTCGGGGAGCTGTTTTTT.

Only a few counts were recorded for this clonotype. The CDR3 coding sequence is TGTGCCAGCAGCCAAGATCGATTAAGGATCAGCACCGGGGAGCTGTTTTTT. Residues: CASSQDRLRISTGELFF. The chain carries TRBV14 and TRBJ2-2; D call uncertain. Germline CDR1 is SGHDN and CDR2 is FVKESK. This CDR3 spans 17 amino acids. Trimming stripped 0 bases from V and 4 bases from J, with 15 bases between.

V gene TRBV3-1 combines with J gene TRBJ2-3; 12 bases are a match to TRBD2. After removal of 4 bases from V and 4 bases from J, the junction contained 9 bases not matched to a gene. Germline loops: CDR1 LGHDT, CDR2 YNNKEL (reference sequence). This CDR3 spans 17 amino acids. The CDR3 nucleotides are TGTGCCAGCAGCCCCAGGACTAGCGGGGTCGCACCAGATACGCAGTATTTT. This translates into CASSPRTSGVAPDTQYF.

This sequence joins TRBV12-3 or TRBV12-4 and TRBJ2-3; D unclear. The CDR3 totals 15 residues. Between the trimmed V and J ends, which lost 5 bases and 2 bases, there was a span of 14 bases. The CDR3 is CASSLGSRATDTQYF. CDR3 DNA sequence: TGTGCCAGCAGTCTGGGATCTCGGGCCACAGATACGCAGTATTTT.

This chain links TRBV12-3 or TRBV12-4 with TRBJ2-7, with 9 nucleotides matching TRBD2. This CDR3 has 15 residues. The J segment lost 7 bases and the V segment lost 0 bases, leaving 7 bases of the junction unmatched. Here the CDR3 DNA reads TGTGCCAGCAGTTTAGCGGCTAGCGGGATTAAAGAGCAGTACTTC. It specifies CASSLAASGIKEQYF.

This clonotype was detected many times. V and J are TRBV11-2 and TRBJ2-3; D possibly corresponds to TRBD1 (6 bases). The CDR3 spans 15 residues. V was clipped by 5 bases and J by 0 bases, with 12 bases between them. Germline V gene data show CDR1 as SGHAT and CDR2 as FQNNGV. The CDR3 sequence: CASSLRGQSTDTQYF. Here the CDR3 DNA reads TGTGCCAGCAGCCTAAGAGGACAGAGCACAGATACGCAGTATTTT.

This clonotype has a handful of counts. CDR3 amino acids: CAISVAGPNYNEQFF. CDR3 bases: TGTGCCATCAGTGTTGCGGGGCCAAATTACAATGAGCAGTTCTTC. This chain joins TRBV10-3 and TRBJ2-1, with a weak D call TRBD2 (6 bases). This CDR3 contains 15 residues. Germline V gives CDR1 ENHRY, CDR2 SYGVKD. V was trimmed by 4 bases and J by 4 bases, leaving 14 bases between them.

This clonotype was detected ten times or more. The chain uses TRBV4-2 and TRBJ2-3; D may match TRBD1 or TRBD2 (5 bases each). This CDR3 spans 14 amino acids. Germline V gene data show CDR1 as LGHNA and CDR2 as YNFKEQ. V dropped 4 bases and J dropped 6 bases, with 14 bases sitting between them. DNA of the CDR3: TGTGCCAGCAGCCTTACAACTAGGGACGATACGCAGTATTTT. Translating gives CASSLTTRDDTQYF.

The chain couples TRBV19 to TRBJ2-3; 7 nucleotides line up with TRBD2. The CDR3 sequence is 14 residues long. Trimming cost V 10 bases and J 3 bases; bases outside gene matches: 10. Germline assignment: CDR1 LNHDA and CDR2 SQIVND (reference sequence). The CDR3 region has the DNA TGTGCCACTACTAGCGCCATAGGGACAGATACGCAGTATTTT. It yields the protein CATTSAIGTDTQYF.

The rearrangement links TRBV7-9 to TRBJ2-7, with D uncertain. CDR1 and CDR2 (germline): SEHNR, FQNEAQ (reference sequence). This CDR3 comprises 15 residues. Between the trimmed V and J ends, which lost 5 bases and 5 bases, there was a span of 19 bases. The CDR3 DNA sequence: TGTGCCAGCAGCCCCCCCCAAACGGCGGCCCACGAGCAGTACTTC. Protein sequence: CASSPPQTAAHEQYF.

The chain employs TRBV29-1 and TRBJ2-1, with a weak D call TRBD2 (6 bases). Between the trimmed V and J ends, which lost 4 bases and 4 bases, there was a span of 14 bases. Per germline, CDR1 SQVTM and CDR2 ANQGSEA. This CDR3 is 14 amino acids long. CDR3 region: CSVGRVVSYNEQFF. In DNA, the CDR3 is TGCAGCGTTGGGAGGGTAGTAAGTTACAATGAGCAGTTCTTC.

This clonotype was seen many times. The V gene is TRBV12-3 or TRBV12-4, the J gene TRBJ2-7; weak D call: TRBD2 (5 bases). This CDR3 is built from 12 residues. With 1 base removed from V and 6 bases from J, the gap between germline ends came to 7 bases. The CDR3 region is CASSLGGFEQYF. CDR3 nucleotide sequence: TGTGCCAGCAGTTTAGGAGGGTTCGAGCAGTACTTC.

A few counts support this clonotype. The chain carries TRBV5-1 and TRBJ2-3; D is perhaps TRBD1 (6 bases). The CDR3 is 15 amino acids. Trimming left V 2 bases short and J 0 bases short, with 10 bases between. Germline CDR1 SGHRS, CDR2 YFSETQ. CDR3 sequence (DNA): TGCGCCAGCAGCTTTTTTGACAGGAGCACAGATACGCAGTATTTT. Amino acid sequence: CASSFFDRSTDTQYF.

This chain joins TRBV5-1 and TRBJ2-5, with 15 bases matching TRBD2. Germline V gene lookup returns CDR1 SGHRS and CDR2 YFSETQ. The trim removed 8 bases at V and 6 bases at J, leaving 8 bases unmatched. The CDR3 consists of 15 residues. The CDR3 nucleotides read TGCGCCAGTTCTGGACTAGCGGGAGGGCAGAAGACCCAGTACTTC. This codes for CASSGLAGGQKTQYF.

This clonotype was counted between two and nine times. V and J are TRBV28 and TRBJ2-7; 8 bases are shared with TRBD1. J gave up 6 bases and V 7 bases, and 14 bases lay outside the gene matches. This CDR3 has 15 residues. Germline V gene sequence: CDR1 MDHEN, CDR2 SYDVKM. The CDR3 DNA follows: TGTGCCAGCACCTACCAGGGGGCGAATTACTTCGAGCAGTACTTC. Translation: CASTYQGANYFEQYF.

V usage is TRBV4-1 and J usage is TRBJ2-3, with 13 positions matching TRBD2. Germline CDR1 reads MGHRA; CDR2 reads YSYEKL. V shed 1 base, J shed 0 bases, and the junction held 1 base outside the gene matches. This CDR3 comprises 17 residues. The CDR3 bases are TGCGCCAGCAGCCAAGGGGGACTAGCGGGAAGCACAGATACGCAGTATTTT. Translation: CASSQGGLAGSTDTQYF.

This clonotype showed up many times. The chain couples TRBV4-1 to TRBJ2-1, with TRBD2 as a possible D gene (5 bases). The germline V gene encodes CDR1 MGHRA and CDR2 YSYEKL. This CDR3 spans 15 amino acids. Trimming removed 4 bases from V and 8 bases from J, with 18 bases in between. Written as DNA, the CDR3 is TGCGCCAGCAGCCCTCGACTATCCGGGGTCGATGAGCAGTTCTTC. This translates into CASSPRLSGVDEQFF.

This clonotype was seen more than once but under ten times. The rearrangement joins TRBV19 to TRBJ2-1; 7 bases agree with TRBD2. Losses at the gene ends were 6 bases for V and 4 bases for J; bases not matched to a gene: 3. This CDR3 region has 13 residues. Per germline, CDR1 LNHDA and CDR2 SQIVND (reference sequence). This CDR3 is CASRGRGYNEQFF. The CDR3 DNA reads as TGTGCCAGTAGGGGGAGGGGTTACAATGAGCAGTTCTTC.

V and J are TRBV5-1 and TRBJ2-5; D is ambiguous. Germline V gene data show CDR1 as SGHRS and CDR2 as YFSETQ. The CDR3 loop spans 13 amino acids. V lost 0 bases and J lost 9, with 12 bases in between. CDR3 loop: CASSLAGARPQYF. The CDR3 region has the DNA TGCGCCAGCAGCTTGGCCGGAGCCAGGCCCCAGTACTTC.